Listed here are 18 T cell receptor beta chains from one sample, sequenced in a study of T cells in Graves' hyperthyroidism and ophthalmopathy. Amplification yielded TCR beta CDR3 regions, with RNA transcripts as the source. A first-round RT-PCR of the TCR CDR3 used the HTBI primer set. In TCRdb, the multiplex PCR reads were re-called with MiXCR into one record per CDR3 protein. The table has about 640,000 distinct CDR3 sequences, roughly 20% seen once. Sequenced sample: blood. These receptors all stem from a man aged 25-45 years with Graves' ophthalmopathy.

The chain employs TRBV2 and TRBJ2-7, with 9 nucleotides matching TRBD1. Germline V CDR1 and CDR2: SNHLY, FYNNEI. Trimming at V came to 7 bases and at J to 1 base, leaving 8 bases not matched to a gene. The length of the CDR3 is 15 residues. CDR3 sequence reads: CASKIRDRASYEQYF. DNA of the CDR3: TGTGCCAGCAAGATCCGGGACAGGGCATCCTACGAGCAGTACTTC.

This clonotype has a handful of counts. The chain is built from TRBV12-5 and TRBJ2-3; D gene uncertain. The CDR3 has 15 amino acids. Germline V lookup: CDR1 LGHNT, CDR2 FRNRAP. V shed 1 base and J shed 0 bases, with 8 bases lying between them. The DNA for the CDR3 is TGTGCTAGTGGTTTGGGAGATACTAGCACAGATACGCAGTATTTT. It is translated as CASGLGDTSTDTQYF.

The CDR3 bases are TGTGCCAGCAGCTTAGGGGCCACTAGGGATGAGCAGTTCTTC. Protein sequence: CASSLGATRDEQFF. The chain joins TRBV11-3 to TRBJ2-1; perhaps TRBD2 as D (5 bases). The CDR3 contains 14 residues. Deletions cut 1 base from V and 8 bases from J, with 12 bases between. Germline V gives CDR1 SGHNT, CDR2 YENEEA.

This clonotype was recorded many times. V gene TRBV18 combines with J gene TRBJ1-1; D remains unclear. CDR1 is KGHSH, CDR2 LQKENI, per germline. V was clipped by 6 bases and J by 5 bases, with 13 bases between them. CDR3 length: 13 residues. This CDR3 reads CASSPNSGTEAFF. The CDR3 DNA is TGTGCCAGCTCCCCTAACAGCGGGACTGAAGCTTTCTTT.

The rearrangement links TRBV7-9 to TRBJ2-2, with D unresolved. Trimming took off 5 bases at V and 8 bases at J, with 9 bases between the two ends. The V gene's germline CDR1 is SEHNR and CDR2 FQNEAQ (reference sequence). The CDR3 runs to 12 residues. Here the CDR3 DNA reads TGTGCCAGCAGCCCCTCCAGGGGGGAGCTGTTTTTT. Encoded protein: CASSPSRGELFF.

This clonotype was counted between two and nine times. The junction departs from the called germline gene at one end, perhaps through a read error. The chain employs TRBV3-1 and TRBJ2-1; TRBD2 matches at 11 bases. Germline V CDR1 and CDR2: LGHDT, YNNKEL (reference sequence). The CDR3 is made up of 17 amino acids. CDR3 nucleotide sequence: TGTGCCAGCAACCAAAAGAAGGGACTAGCGGATTACAATGAGCAGTTCTTC. It yields the protein CASNQKKGLADYNEQFF.

The chain carries TRBV2 and TRBJ2-2, with TRBD2 matching over 7 bases. This CDR3 contains 17 residues. V shed 3 bases and J 6 bases; nucleotides not matched to a gene: 13. Germline V gene sequence: CDR1 SNHLY, CDR2 FYNNEI. The CDR3 region is CASSDRGLGRAPGELFF. The CDR3 bases are TGTGCCAGCAGTGATCGCGGACTAGGACGGGCCCCCGGGGAGCTGTTTTTT.

This clonotype was observed a handful of times. The chain uses TRBV11-2 and TRBJ2-5; D is undetermined. CDR1 and CDR2 (germline): SGHAT, FQNNGV. The CDR3 spans 15 residues. Trimming stripped 1 base from V and 5 bases from J, with 14 bases between. DNA for the CDR3: TGTGCCAGCAGCTTAGGTACTGCGGTGATGGAGACCCAGTACTTC. Translating it yields CASSLGTAVMETQYF.

There are a few counts of this clonotype. The rearrangement joins TRBV7-6 to TRBJ2-7, with D unresolved. The CDR3 totals 15 residues. CDR1 and CDR2 (germline): SGHVS, FNYEAQ. Trimming stripped 5 bases from V and 2 bases from J, with 16 bases between. CDR3 in amino acids: CASSPTSRWAYEQYF. CDR3 DNA sequence: TGTGCCAGCAGCCCGACCTCTCGGTGGGCCTACGAGCAGTACTTC.

In its sample, this clonotype was seen a few times. The chain employs TRBV30 and TRBJ1-5; 12 positions agree with TRBD1. With V trimmed by 1 base and J by 5 bases, 3 bases remained unmatched. This CDR3 is 15 amino acids long. Germline loops: CDR1 GTSNPN, CDR2 SVGIG (reference sequence). The CDR3 is CAWSAGTGGYQPQHF. The CDR3 nucleotides are TGTGCCTGGAGTGCTGGGACAGGGGGCTATCAGCCCCAGCATTTT.

The J gene is TRBJ2-1, the V gene TRBV28, with D possibly TRBD1 on 7 matching bases. Trimming left V 4 bases short and J 4 bases short, with 14 bases between. CDR3 size: 15 residues. From germline, CDR1 is MDHEN and CDR2 SYDVKM. The CDR3 sequence is CASSSVEGAYNEQFF. CDR3 nucleotide sequence: TGTGCCAGCAGTTCGGTGGAGGGGGCTTACAATGAGCAGTTCTTC. The whole variable domain, remainder taken from reference TRBV28 and TRBJ2-1, is DVKVTQSSRYLVKRTGEKVFLECVQDMDHENMFWYRQDPGLGLRLIYFSYDVKMKEKGDIPEGYSVSREKKERFSLILESASTNQTSMYLCASSSVEGAYNEQFFGPGTRLTVL.

The chain uses TRBV7-9 and TRBJ1-3, with unresolved D. Germline V gene lookup returns CDR1 SEHNR and CDR2 FQNEAQ (reference sequence). The CDR3 consists of 14 residues. Trimming stripped 6 bases from V and 1 base from J, with 10 bases between. CDR3 protein: CASSWWGSGNTIYF. The CDR3 DNA sequence: TGTGCCAGCAGTTGGTGGGGATCTGGAAACACCATATATTTT.

This clonotype was recorded a few times. The chain couples TRBV12-3 or TRBV12-4 to TRBJ1-2; D is undetermined. Trimming left V 2 bases short and J 5 bases short, with 12 bases between. The CDR3 length is 14 residues. DNA of the CDR3: TGTGCCAGCAGTTTAATAGGACGGTATTATGGCTACACCTTC. Amino acids: CASSLIGRYYGYTF.

The sample holds a few counts of this clonotype. The rearrangement joins TRBV29-1 to TRBJ2-6; 8 bases match TRBD1. Germline V CDR1 and CDR2: SQVTM, ANQGSEA. The ends lost 3 bases at V and 0 bases at J; junction bases unmatched: 7. The CDR3 covers 17 residues. The CDR3 DNA reads as TGCAGCGTTGAGGACAGGGACTCCAACTCTGGGGCCAACGTCCTGACTTTC. Translation: CSVEDRDSNSGANVLTF.

CDR3 sequence (DNA): TGTGCCAGCAGGGGAGGCGGTACCTACGAGCAGTACTTC. Its translation is CASRGGGTYEQYF. This chain connects TRBV7-8 to TRBJ2-7; TRBD2 is a possible D gene (6 bases). V gave up 6 bases and J gave up 2 bases, with 11 bases separating them. Germline V gives CDR1 SGHVS, CDR2 FQNEAQ. The CDR3 sequence is 13 residues long.

This clonotype occurred a few times. The genes are TRBV28 and TRBJ1-4; D remains ambiguous. The germline V and J ends were trimmed by 7 bases and 3 bases, with 15 bases remaining between them. The CDR3 is 15 residues long. From germline, CDR1 is MDHEN and CDR2 SYDVKM. The CDR3 here is CASTLRRHSNEKLFF. The CDR3 DNA is TGTGCCAGCACACTCCGACGGCACTCTAATGAAAAACTGTTTTTT.

The sample holds many counts of this clonotype. The J gene is TRBJ1-1, the V gene TRBV19, with a weak D call TRBD1 (6 bases). The V and J ends lost 3 bases and 3 bases respectively, with 14 bases between them. The CDR3 has 15 amino acids. Germline CDR1 reads LNHDA; CDR2 reads SQIVND (reference sequence). This chain's CDR3 is CASSMGTRGYTEAFF. CDR3 DNA sequence: TGTGCCAGTAGTATGGGGACCAGGGGATACACTGAAGCTTTCTTT.

This clonotype was counted a few times. The rearrangement joins TRBV5-1 to TRBJ1-1; possible D gene TRBD1, 5 bases. From germline, CDR1 is SGHRS and CDR2 YFSETQ. V was cut by 4 bases and J by 1 base, with 14 bases left in between. The CDR3 loop spans 15 amino acids. In DNA form, the CDR3 reads TGCGCCAGCAGCCAACAGCTCGGGGGGAACACTGAAGCTTTCTTT. Translating gives CASSQQLGGNTEAFF.